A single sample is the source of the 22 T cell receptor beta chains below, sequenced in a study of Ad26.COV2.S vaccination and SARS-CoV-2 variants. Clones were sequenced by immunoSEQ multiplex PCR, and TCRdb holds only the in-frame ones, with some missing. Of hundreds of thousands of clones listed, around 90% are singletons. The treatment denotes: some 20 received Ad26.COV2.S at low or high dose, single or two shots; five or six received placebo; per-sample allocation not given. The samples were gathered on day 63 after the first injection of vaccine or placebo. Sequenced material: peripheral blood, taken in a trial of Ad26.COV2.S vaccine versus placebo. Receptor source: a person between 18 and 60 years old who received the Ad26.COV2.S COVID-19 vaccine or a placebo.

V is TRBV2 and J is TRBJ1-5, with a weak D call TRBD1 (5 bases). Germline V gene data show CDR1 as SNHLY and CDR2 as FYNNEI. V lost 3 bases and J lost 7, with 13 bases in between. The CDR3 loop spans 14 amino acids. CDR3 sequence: CASSEGPHSQPQHF. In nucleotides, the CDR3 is TGTGCCAGCAGTGAGGGGCCCCATTCCCAGCCCCAGCATTTT.

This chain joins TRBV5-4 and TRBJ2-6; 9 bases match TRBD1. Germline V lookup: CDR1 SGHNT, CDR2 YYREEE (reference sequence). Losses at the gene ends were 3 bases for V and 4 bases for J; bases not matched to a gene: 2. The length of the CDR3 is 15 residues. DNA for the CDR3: TGTGCCAGCAGCTGGGACAGGGTGGGGGCCAACGTCCTGACTTTC. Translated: CASSWDRVGANVLTF.

CDR3 bases: TGTGCCAGCAGCTTGGGAGATCGGGGGTCGGATACGCAGTATTTT. Translating gives CASSLGDRGSDTQYF. The V call is TRBV11-3, the J call TRBJ2-3; D is possibly TRBD2 (6 bases). This CDR3 has 15 amino acids. Germline-derived CDR1 and CDR2 are SGHNT and YENEEA. V was cut by 3 bases and J by 6 bases, with 16 bases left in between.

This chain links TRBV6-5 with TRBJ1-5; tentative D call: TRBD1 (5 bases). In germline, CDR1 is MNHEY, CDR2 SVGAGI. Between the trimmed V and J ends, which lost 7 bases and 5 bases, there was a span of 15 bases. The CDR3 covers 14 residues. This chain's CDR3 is CASIFGARDQPQHF. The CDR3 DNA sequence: TGTGCCAGCATTTTTGGGGCGCGGGATCAGCCCCAGCATTTT.

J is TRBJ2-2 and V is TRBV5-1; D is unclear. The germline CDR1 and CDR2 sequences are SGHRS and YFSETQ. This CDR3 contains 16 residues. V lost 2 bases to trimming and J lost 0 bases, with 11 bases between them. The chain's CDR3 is CASSFPRNPNTGELFF. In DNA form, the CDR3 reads TGCGCCAGCAGCTTTCCTCGGAACCCGAACACCGGGGAGCTGTTTTTT.

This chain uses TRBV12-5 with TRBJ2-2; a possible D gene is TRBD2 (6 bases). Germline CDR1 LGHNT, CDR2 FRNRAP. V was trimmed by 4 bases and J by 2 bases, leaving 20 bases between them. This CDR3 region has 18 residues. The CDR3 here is CASGYYGTSTSNTGELFF. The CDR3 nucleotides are TGTGCTAGTGGTTACTACGGGACTTCCACCAGTAACACCGGGGAGCTGTTTTTT.

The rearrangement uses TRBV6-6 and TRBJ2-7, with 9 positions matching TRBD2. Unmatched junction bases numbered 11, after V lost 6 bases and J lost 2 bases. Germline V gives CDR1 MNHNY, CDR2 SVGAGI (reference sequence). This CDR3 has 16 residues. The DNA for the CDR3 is TGTGCCAGCAGCCCCCGGACCAGCGGGGGGACCTACGAGCAGTACTTC. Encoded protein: CASSPRTSGGTYEQYF.

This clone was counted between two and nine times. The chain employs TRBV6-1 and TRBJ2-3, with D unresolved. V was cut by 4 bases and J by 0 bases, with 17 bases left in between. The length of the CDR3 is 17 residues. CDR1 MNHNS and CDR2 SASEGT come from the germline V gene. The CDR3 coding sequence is TGTGCCAGCAGTGTCATCATAGGTCTCCTTAGCACAGATACGCAGTATTTT. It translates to CASSVIIGLLSTDTQYF.

The CDR3 DNA follows: TGTGCCAGCAGCTTGTACAGGGATGGCTACACCTTC. Translated: CASSLYRDGYTF. The chain recombines TRBV7-2 with TRBJ1-2, with D perhaps matching TRBD1 (6 bases). Germline CDR1 is SGHTA and CDR2 is FQGNSA. The V end was cut by 3 bases, the J end by 6 bases, with 8 bases between. CDR3 length equals 12 residues.

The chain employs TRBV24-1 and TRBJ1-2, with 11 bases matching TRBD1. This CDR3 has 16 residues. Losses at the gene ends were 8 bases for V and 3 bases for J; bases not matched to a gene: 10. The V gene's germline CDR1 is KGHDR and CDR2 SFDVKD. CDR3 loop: CATISWDRGMDYGYTF. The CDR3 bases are TGTGCCACCATAAGCTGGGACAGGGGGATGGACTATGGCTACACCTTC.

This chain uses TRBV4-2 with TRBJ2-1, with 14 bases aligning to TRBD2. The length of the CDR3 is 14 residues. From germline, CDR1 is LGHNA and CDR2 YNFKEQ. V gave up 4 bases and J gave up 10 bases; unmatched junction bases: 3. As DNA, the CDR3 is TGTGCCAGCAGCCTGGGACTAGCGGGAGCAGAGCAGTTCTTC. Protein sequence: CASSLGLAGAEQFF.

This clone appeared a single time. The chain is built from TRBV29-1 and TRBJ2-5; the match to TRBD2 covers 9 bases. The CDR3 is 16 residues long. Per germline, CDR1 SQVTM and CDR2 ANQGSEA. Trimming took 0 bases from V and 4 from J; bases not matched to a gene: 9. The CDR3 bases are TGCAGCGTTGAAGATAAGACTAGCGGTGGTATAGAGACCCAGTACTTC. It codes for CSVEDKTSGGIETQYF.

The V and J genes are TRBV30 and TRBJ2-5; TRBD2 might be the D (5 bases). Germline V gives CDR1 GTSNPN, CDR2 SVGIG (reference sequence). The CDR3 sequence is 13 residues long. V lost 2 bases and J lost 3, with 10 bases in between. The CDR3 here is CAWSLGREETQYF. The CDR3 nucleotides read TGTGCCTGGAGTCTAGGGCGGGAAGAGACCCAGTACTTC. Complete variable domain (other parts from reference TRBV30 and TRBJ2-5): SQTIHQWPATLVQPVGSPLSLECTVEGTSNPNLYWYRQAAGRGLQLLFYSVGIGQISSEVPQNLSASRPQDRQFILSSKKLLLSDSGFYLCAWSLGREETQYFGPGTRLLVL.

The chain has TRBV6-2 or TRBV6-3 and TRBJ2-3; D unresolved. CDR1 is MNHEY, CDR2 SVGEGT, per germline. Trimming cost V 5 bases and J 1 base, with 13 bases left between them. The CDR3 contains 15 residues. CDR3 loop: CASSQETGRTDTQYF. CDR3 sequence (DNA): TGTGCCAGCAGTCAAGAGACCGGGCGCACAGATACGCAGTATTTT.

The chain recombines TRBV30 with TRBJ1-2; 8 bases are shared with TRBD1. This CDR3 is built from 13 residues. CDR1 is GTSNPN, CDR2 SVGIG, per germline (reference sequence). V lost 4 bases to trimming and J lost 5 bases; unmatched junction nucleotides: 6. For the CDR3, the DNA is TGTGCCTGGACGGACAGGGCGGATTATGGCTACACCTTC. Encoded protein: CAWTDRADYGYTF.

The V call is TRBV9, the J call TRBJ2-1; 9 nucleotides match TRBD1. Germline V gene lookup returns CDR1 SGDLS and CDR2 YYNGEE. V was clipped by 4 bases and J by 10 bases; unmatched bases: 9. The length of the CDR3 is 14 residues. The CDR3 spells CASSPVQGAEEQFF. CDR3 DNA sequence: TGTGCCAGCAGCCCAGTACAGGGGGCGGAGGAGCAGTTCTTC.

CDR3 sequence (DNA): TGTGCCAGCAGTGAAGACAGGGTCACTGAAGCTTTCTTT. Protein sequence: CASSEDRVTEAFF. The chain employs TRBV12-3 or TRBV12-4 and TRBJ1-1; TRBD1 matches at 7 bases. The CDR3 consists of 13 residues. V shed 5 bases, J shed 4 bases, and the junction held 4 bases outside the gene matches.

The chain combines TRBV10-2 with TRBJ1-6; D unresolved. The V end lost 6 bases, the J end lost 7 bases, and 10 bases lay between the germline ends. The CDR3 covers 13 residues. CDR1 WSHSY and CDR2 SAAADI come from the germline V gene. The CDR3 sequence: CASRALGNSPLHF. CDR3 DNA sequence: TGCGCCAGCAGGGCGCTTGGGAATTCACCCCTCCACTTT.

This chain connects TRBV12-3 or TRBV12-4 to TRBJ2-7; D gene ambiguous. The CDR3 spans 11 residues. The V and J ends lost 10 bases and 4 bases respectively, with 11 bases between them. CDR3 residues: CAIRSHYEQYF. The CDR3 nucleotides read TGTGCCATCAGATCGCATTACGAGCAGTACTTC.

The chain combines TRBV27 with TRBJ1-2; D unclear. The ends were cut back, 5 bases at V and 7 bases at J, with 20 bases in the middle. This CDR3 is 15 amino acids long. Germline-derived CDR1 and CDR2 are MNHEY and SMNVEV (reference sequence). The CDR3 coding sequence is TGTGCCAGCAGTCCGAGCACAGCAACAAGGGCTGGCTACACCTTC. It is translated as CASSPSTATRAGYTF.

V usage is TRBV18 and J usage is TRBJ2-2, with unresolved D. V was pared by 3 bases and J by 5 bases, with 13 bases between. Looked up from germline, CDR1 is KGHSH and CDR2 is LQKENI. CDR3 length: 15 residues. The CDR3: CASSPALGFTGELFF. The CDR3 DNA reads TGTGCCAGCTCACCTGCCTTAGGGTTTACCGGGGAGCTGTTTTTT.

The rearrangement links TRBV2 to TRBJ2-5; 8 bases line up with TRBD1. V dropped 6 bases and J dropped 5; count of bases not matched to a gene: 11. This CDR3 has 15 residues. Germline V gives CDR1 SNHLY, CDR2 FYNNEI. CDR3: CASRAQGALGETQYF. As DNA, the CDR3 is TGTGCCAGCAGGGCGCAGGGGGCGCTTGGGGAGACCCAGTACTTC.